These 22 T cell receptor beta chains originate from one sample sequenced in a study of T cell responses to AZD1222 COVID-19 vaccine. Libraries were prepared by immunoSEQ multiplex PCR; TCRdb keeps only in-frame clonotypes and omits some of them. Here the sample spans 85,000 to 130,000 clones, about nine tenths being singletons. This sample comprised peripheral blood, obtained on day 0 of AZD1222 vaccination. Receptors originate from an adult in good health.

The V call is TRBV3-1 (or the pseudogene TRBV3-2), the J call TRBJ2-7; 7 bases are a match to TRBD1. The germline gives CDR1 LGHDT, CDR2 YNNKEL (reference sequence). J gave up 3 bases and V 0 bases, and 23 bases lay outside the gene matches. This CDR3 is built from 21 residues. The CDR3 sequence is CASSQEAPGQRIGGGYYEQYF. Here the CDR3 DNA reads TGTGCCAGCAGCCAAGAAGCTCCGGGACAGCGCATCGGTGGAGGCTACTACGAGCAGTACTTC.

The CDR3 loop is CASSLGVPQKETQYF. DNA for the CDR3: TGTGCCAGCAGCTTAGGGGTCCCTCAGAAAGAGACCCAGTACTTC. The rearrangement links TRBV7-6 to TRBJ2-5; D remains unclear. The V gene's germline CDR1 is SGHVS and CDR2 FNYEAQ. With 1 base removed from V and 3 bases from J, the gap between germline ends came to 12 bases. The CDR3 is 15 residues long.

The chain links TRBV6-5 to TRBJ2-7; D not certain. The germline gives CDR1 MNHEY, CDR2 SVGAGI. Trimming took off 0 bases at V and 4 bases at J, with 7 bases between the two ends. The CDR3 consists of 13 residues. CDR3 loop: CASSYSGNYEQYF. CDR3 nucleotide sequence: TGTGCCAGCAGTTACTCGGGAAATTACGAGCAGTACTTC.

As to this clone: Different DNA sequences within this sample yield the same CDR3. CDR3 sequence: CASSLGDSNTEAFF. The CDR3 DNA follows: TGTGCCAGCAGCCTGGGAGATTCGAACACTGAAGCTTTCTTT. The V and J genes are TRBV5-6 and TRBJ1-1; no clear D. The length of the CDR3 is 14 residues. Germline CDR1 reads SGHDT; CDR2 reads YYEEEE. Trimming cost V 4 bases and J 1 base, with 11 bases left between them.

The rearrangement joins TRBV11-2 to TRBJ1-3, with TRBD1 matching over 8 bases. V was pared by 0 bases and J by 8 bases, with 6 bases of the junction left unmatched. Per the germline V gene, CDR1 is SGHAT and CDR2 is FQNNGV. CDR3 length equals 15 residues. This chain's CDR3 is CASSLDYQGAYTIYF. In DNA, the CDR3 is TGTGCCAGCAGCTTAGATTACCAGGGGGCCTACACCATATATTTT.

The chain has TRBV6-1 and TRBJ1-4; D remains unclear. The CDR3 is made up of 14 amino acids. Germline V lookup: CDR1 MNHNS, CDR2 SASEGT. V was cut by 1 base and J by 5 bases, with 8 bases left in between. CDR3 nucleotides: TGTGCCAGCAGTGAAGTGTTGGGGAATGAAAAACTGTTTTTT. This encodes CASSEVLGNEKLFF.

The V and J genes are TRBV5-4 and TRBJ2-7; D not certain. From germline, CDR1 is SGHNT and CDR2 YYREEE (reference sequence). The CDR3 sequence is 15 residues long. The V gene lost 3 bases and the J gene lost 6 bases, with 19 bases spanning the gap. The chain's CDR3 is CASSSSIYERGEQYF. The CDR3 DNA reads TGTGCCAGCAGCTCGTCTATTTACGAGAGAGGCGAGCAGTACTTC. Full variable domain (missing parts from reference TRBV5-4 and TRBJ2-7): ETGVTQSPTHLIKTRGQQVTLRCSSQSGHNTVSWYQQALGQGPQFIFQYYREEENGRGNFPPRFSGLQFPNYSSELNVNALELDDSALYLCASSSSIYERGEQYFGPGTRLTVT.

The chain carries TRBV5-6 and TRBJ1-2, with D hard to call. Trimming shortened V by 5 bases and J by 10 bases, and 24 bases separated the two germline ends. This CDR3 has 15 residues. The germline gives CDR1 SGHDT, CDR2 YYEEEE. CDR3 nucleotides: TGTGCCAGCAGTCGGGTGGGGTTCTCCCGACGGGACTACACCTTC. This translates into CASSRVGFSRRDYTF.

V usage is TRBV6-1 and J usage is TRBJ2-6; D is undetermined. Between the trimmed V and J ends, which lost 1 base and 3 bases, there was a span of 4 bases. Germline loops: CDR1 MNHNS, CDR2 SASEGT. The CDR3 covers 14 residues. In nucleotides, the CDR3 is TGTGCCAGCAGTGAAGGGGATGGGGCCAACGTCCTGACTTTC. Residues: CASSEGDGANVLTF.

J is TRBJ2-2 and V is TRBV5-1; D uncertain. Germline lookup yields CDR1 SGHRS and CDR2 YFSETQ. Deletions cut 4 bases from V and 1 base from J, with 11 bases between. This CDR3 is built from 15 residues. The CDR3 loop is CASSLPFGNTGELFF. Here the CDR3 DNA reads TGCGCCAGCAGCCTCCCCTTTGGGAACACCGGGGAGCTGTTTTTT.

The CDR3 DNA sequence: TGTGCCAGCAGTGAATTCGGTGGGGGGGCCAACAATGAGCAGTTCTTC. The encoded protein is CASSEFGGGANNEQFF. The chain joins TRBV2 to TRBJ2-1, with D possibly being TRBD2 (7 bases). V lost 2 bases, J lost 5 bases, and 16 bases lay in between. The V gene's germline CDR1 is SNHLY and CDR2 FYNNEI. This CDR3 comprises 16 residues. Full variable domain (rest looked up from reference TRBV2 and TRBJ2-1): EPEVTQTPSHQVTQMGQEVILRCVPISNHLYFYWYRQILGQKVEFLVSFYNNEISEKSEIFDDQFSVERPDGSNFTLKIRSTKLEDSAMYFCASSEFGGGANNEQFFGPGTRLTVL.

The rearrangement joins TRBV10-1 to TRBJ1-2, with TRBD1 matching 8 bases. The CDR3 sequence is 13 residues long. Trimming at V came to 0 bases and at J to 10 bases, leaving 4 bases not matched to a gene. From germline, CDR1 is WNHNN and CDR2 SYGVQD (reference sequence). The CDR3: CASSESRGQDYTF. The CDR3 DNA reads as TGCGCCAGCAGTGAGTCCAGGGGGCAGGACTACACCTTC.

The chain employs TRBV4-1 and TRBJ2-6; no definite D call. The CDR3 spans 17 residues. Trimming took 1 base from V and 2 from J, leaving 12 bases between them. Germline CDR1 and CDR2: MGHRA and YSYEKL. CDR3 region: CASSQGEPRPGANVLTF. The DNA of the CDR3 is TGCGCCAGCAGCCAAGGGGAACCCCGCCCTGGGGCCAACGTCCTGACTTTC.

This sequence joins TRBV5-1 and TRBJ2-2, with 7 bases identical to TRBD2. This CDR3 has 14 amino acids. V trimming: 9 bases; J trimming: 0 bases; junction bases outside the gene matches: 5. Germline CDR1 reads SGHRS; CDR2 reads YFSETQ. CDR3 bases: TGCGCCACCCGGGGAGGGGCGAACACCGGGGAGCTGTTTTTT. Amino acids: CATRGGANTGELFF.

The chain is built from TRBV28 and TRBJ2-7; perhaps TRBD2 as D (7 bases). Looked up from germline, CDR1 is MDHEN and CDR2 is SYDVKM. V was pared by 9 bases and J by 4 bases, with 19 bases between. This CDR3 is built from 14 residues. The CDR3 region has the DNA TGTGCCAGTGAATCTAGTGGGGGGGCTTACGAGCAGTACTTC. Translated, it gives CASESSGGAYEQYF. Filled out from reference TRBV28 and TRBJ2-7, the complete variable domain reads DVKVTQSSRYLVKRTGEKVFLECVQDMDHENMFWYRQDPGLGLRLIYFSYDVKMKEKGDIPEGYSVSREKKERFSLILESASTNQTSMYLCASESSGGAYEQYFGPGTRLTVT.

This clone was seen only a few times. The V gene is TRBV27, the J gene TRBJ1-5; TRBD1 is a possible D gene (5 bases). CDR1 is MNHEY and CDR2 is SMNVEV in the germline V gene (reference sequence). The germline V and J ends were trimmed by 6 bases and 0 bases, with 15 bases remaining between them. The CDR3 runs 16 residues. CDR3 residues: CASRRGNLYSNQPQHF. CDR3 DNA sequence: TGTGCCAGCAGGCGGGGGAACCTTTATAGCAATCAGCCCCAGCATTTT.

Here the CDR3 DNA reads TGTGCCTGGAGCGCCGGGACAGATAATTCACCCCTCCACTTT. Protein: CAWSAGTDNSPLHF. The rearrangement uses TRBV30 and TRBJ1-6; TRBD1 matches 7 bases. Unmatched junction bases numbered 4, after V lost 3 bases and J lost 5 bases. CDR1 is GTSNPN, CDR2 SVGIG, per germline (reference sequence). There are 14 residues in the CDR3.

V gene TRBV20-1 combines with J gene TRBJ1-2, with a weak D call TRBD1 (5 bases). Germline CDR1 reads DFQATT; CDR2 reads SNEGSKA (reference sequence). V was clipped by 6 bases and J by 6 bases, with 11 bases between them. This CDR3 is built from 11 residues. CDR3: CSAAGRNGYTF. For the CDR3, the DNA is TGCAGTGCCGCAGGGAGAAATGGCTACACCTTC.

The chain has TRBV11-1 and TRBJ2-5, with no clear D. The germline V gene encodes CDR1 SGHAT and CDR2 FQDESV (reference sequence). V dropped 5 bases and J dropped 5 bases, with 12 bases sitting between them. CDR3 length equals 13 residues. This CDR3 is CASSRALGETQYF. CDR3 bases: TGTGCCAGCAGCCGGGCCCTTGGGGAGACCCAGTACTTC. Variable domain in full (rest from reference TRBV11-1 and TRBJ2-5): EAEVAQSPRYKITEKSQAVAFWCDPISGHATLYWYRQILGQGPELLVQFQDESVVDDSQLPKDRFSAERLKGVDSTLKIQPAELGDSAMYLCASSRALGETQYFGPGTRLLVL.

On this clone itself: Since no conserved phenylalanine or tryptophan closes the CDR3, a read error is the likely cause. The J gene is TRBJ1-6, the V gene TRBV6-6; D remains unclear. Trimming pared 8 bases from V and 10 bases from J, leaving 15 bases between. The germline V gene encodes CDR1 MNHNY and CDR2 SVGAGI (reference sequence). There are 13 residues in the CDR3. Here the CDR3 DNA reads TGTGCCAGCGGATTAGTAGGTAGCTCACCCCTCCACCTT. Translating it yields CASGLVGSSPLHL.

V and J are TRBV5-1 and TRBJ2-5; 8 bases align to TRBD1. In germline, CDR1 is SGHRS, CDR2 YFSETQ. J was trimmed by 1 base and V by 4 bases; bases with no gene match: 12. The CDR3 totals 17 residues. The CDR3 nucleotides are TGCGCCAGCAGCCCGGGACAGGCCAAGGTGGGCCAAGAGACCCAGTACTTC. Protein product: CASSPGQAKVGQETQYF.

The V and J genes are TRBV19 and TRBJ1-2; D is unresolved. This CDR3 is 15 amino acids long. CDR1 is LNHDA, CDR2 SQIVND, per germline (reference sequence). Trimming removed 3 bases from V and 1 base from J, with 12 bases in between. The CDR3, as DNA: TGTGCCAGTAGTATGGGATCCAGGCGTAACTATGGCTACACCTTC. Translated, it gives CASSMGSRRNYGYTF.